Listed below are T cell receptor beta chains from one sample, sequenced in a study of early T cells in non-severe SARS-CoV-2 infection. Each CDR3 protein is one row after TCRdb ran MiXCR on the 5' RACE reads. The table lists roughly 40,000 distinct CDR3 sequences, around 6.3% of them singletons. Specimen: whole blood. The receptors were sampled from an adult who was a healthcare worker with PCR-confirmed SARS-CoV-2 infection or an uninfected control (not recorded which). CDR3s include the opening cysteine and the closing phenylalanine or tryptophan. A D gene is named only where the DNA matches it firmly. The listing skips clone size in some rows; elsewhere it reads once, few, many or a size class.

>many|TRBJ2-7|TRBV18|-
TGTGCCAGCTCACCAAGGACGGACGAGCAGTACTTC
CASSPRTDEQYF
>many|TRBJ2-3|TRBV6-1|TRBD1
TGTGCCAGCAGTGTTCCGGGACAGGGCTCAGATACGCAGTATTTT
CASSVPGQGSDTQYF
>-|TRBJ2-7|TRBV11-1|-
TGTGCCAGCAGCTTAGCGTCTGGCGAGCAGTACTTC
CASSLASGEQYF
>many|TRBJ2-1|TRBV7-9|TRBD2
TGTGCCAGCAGCATTAGCCCCCCTCTACTAGCGGGAGGGCATGTGGGGTACGACAATGAGCAGTTCTTC
CASSISPPLLAGGHVGYDNEQFF
>many|TRBJ2-3|TRBV6-2/TRBV6-3|-
TGTGCCAGCAGTTACAGGAGGGTATGGACCACAGATACGCAGTATTTT
CASSYRRVWTTDTQYF
>-|TRBJ2-6|TRBV7-7|-
TGTGCCAGCAGCCCTAGGCGGCAAACTGGGGCCAACGTCCTGACTTTC
CASSPRRQTGANVLTF
>-|TRBJ2-2|TRBV29-1|-
TGCAGCGTTGGGACTTTGAACACCGGGGAGCTGTTTTTT
CSVGTLNTGELFF
>many|TRBJ1-5|TRBV12-3/TRBV12-4|TRBD1
TGTGCCAGCAGTGCGGGACAGAGCCTTCAGCCCCAGCATTTT
CASSAGQSLQPQHF
>many|TRBJ2-1|TRBV7-6|-
TGTGCCAGCAGCTCGTACGGGAGTATCCACAATGAGCAGTTCTTC
CASSSYGSIHNEQFF
>few|TRBJ2-3|TRBV2|TRBD2
TGTGCCAGCAGTCCGATAGCGGGAGCGACAGATACGCAGTATTTT
CASSPIAGATDTQYF
>many|TRBJ2-4|TRBV24-1|-
TGTGCCACCAGTGAAGGTAGTGGTGACATTCAGTACTTC
CATSEGSGDIQYF
>many|TRBJ2-2|TRBV5-1|TRBD2
TGCGCCAGCAGCTGGGAGGGGCGTGCCGGGGAGCTGTTTTTT
CASSWEGRAGELFF
>many|TRBJ2-3|TRBV13|TRBD2
TGTGCCAGCAGCCCCTGGGGCGGGAGAGGTGGTGATACGCAGTATTTT
CASSPWGGRGGDTQYF
>once|TRBJ2-3|TRBV5-1|TRBD1
TGCGCCAGCAGCCCGGACAGGGGTAGGGATATGCAGTATTTT
CASSPDRGRDMQYF
>many|TRBJ1-1|TRBV19|-
TGTGCCAGTAGTTACTGGGGGAACACTGAAGCTTTCTTT
CASSYWGNTEAFF
>many|TRBJ1-5|TRBV7-8|TRBD1
TGTGCCAGCAGCTTAGACAGGGGTGATCAGCCCCAGCATTTT
CASSLDRGDQPQHF
>few|TRBJ2-7|TRBV10-3|TRBD2
TGTGCCATCAGTGCGGGAGGGGGCTACGAGCAGTACTTC
CAISAGGGYEQYF
>many|TRBJ1-1|TRBV6-1|-
TGTGCCAGCAGACAGGCGCTGAACACTGAAGCTTTCTTT
CASRQALNTEAFF
>-|TRBJ2-3|TRBV7-2|TRBD2
TGTGCCAGCAGCTTTAGCGGGGCTAGCACAGATACGCAGTATTTT
CASSFSGASTDTQYF
>-|TRBJ2-3|TRBV7-8|-
TGTGCCAGCAGCTCGACTGAGCAAAGCACAGATACGCAGTATTTT
CASSSTEQSTDTQYF
>few|TRBJ2-7|TRBV11-2|TRBD1
TGTGCCAGCAGCTCCCGGGACAGGGCCCCCTACGAGCAGTACTTC
CASSSRDRAPYEQYF
>many|TRBJ1-5|TRBV7-3|-
TGTGCCAGCAGCTCGGGACCGCTTAGCAATCAGCCCCAGCATTTT
CASSSGPLSNQPQHF
>few|TRBJ1-6|TRBV12-3/TRBV12-4|-
TGTGCCAGCAGTTTGAGTTCAGGGGTGAACTCACCCCTCCACTTT
CASSLSSGVNSPLHF
>many|TRBJ2-7|TRBV10-3|-
TGTGCCATCCGCGGCGGGGACGCCGGCGAGCAGTACTTC
CAIRGGDAGEQYF
>many|TRBJ1-5|TRBV28|TRBD1
TGTGCCAGCAGCAGCCGACAGGGGGAGGTTCAGCCCCAGCATTTT
CASSSRQGEVQPQHF
>few|TRBJ2-3|TRBV7-9|-
TGTGCCAGCAGCTTTCGGGATGGCACAGATACGCAGTATTTT
CASSFRDGTDTQYF
>-|TRBJ2-5|TRBV7-2|-
TGTGCCAGCAGCAAAAACAGAGATCAAGAGACCCAGTACTTC
CASSKNRDQETQYF
>few|TRBJ1-1|TRBV7-9|-
TGTGCCAGCAAATTTTCGGCGAACACTGAAGCTTTCTTT
CASKFSANTEAFF
>-|TRBJ2-3|TRBV2|-
TGTGCCAGCAGTTTCCAGGCTGCCACAGATACGCAGTATTTT
CASSFQAATDTQYF
>many|TRBJ1-4|TRBV7-9|-
TGTGCCAGCAGCGGATCAACTAATGAAAAACTGTTTTTT
CASSGSTNEKLFF
>few|TRBJ1-2|TRBV12-3/TRBV12-4|-
TGTGCCAGCGGACGCCGTCCGCATGGCTACACCTTC
CASGRRPHGYTF
>-|TRBJ1-4|TRBV7-9|-
TGTGCCAGCAGCTCCGGATACGTCTATGAAAAACTGTTTTTT
CASSSGYVYEKLFF
>-|TRBJ1-2|TRBV15|-
TGTGCCACCAGCAGAGAGGAGTACGGGCTTAGGGTCCTTCCAGGCTACACCTTC
CATSREEYGLRVLPGYTF
>-|TRBJ2-3|TRBV7-2|TRBD2
TGTGCCAGCAGCTTTCTAGCGGCCCCTGGCACAGATACGCAGTATTTT
CASSFLAAPGTDTQYF
>many|TRBJ2-1|TRBV20-1|TRBD2
TGCAGTGCTAGAGATAGGGGCCTAGCGGGGGCCTACAATGAGCAGTTCTTC
CSARDRGLAGAYNEQFF
>many|TRBJ2-6|TRBV6-5|-
TGTGCCAGCAGCATTTTAAGCTCTGGGGCCAACGTCCTGACTTTC
CASSILSSGANVLTF
>-|TRBJ2-1|TRBV7-9|TRBD1
TGTGCCAGCAGCCCACAGGGGGTAGGACAGTTCTTC
CASSPQGVGQFF
>-|TRBJ2-7|TRBV20-1|TRBD1
TGCAGTGCTTCCGGGACAGGTGTCTCCTACGAGCAGTACTTC
CSASGTGVSYEQYF
>-|TRBJ2-1|TRBV11-1|-
TGTGCCAGCAGCTTCGGCACCCCCCAGATCTACAATGAGCAGTTCTTC
CASSFGTPQIYNEQFF
>-|TRBJ2-5|TRBV5-6|-
TGTGCCAGCAGGTTCATGGACGGAGAGACCCAGTACTTC
CASRFMDGETQYF
>few|TRBJ2-3|TRBV7-2|TRBD2
TGTGCCAGCAGCCCAGACTGGACTAGCGGGAGGAATACGCAGTATTTT
CASSPDWTSGRNTQYF
>many|TRBJ2-1|TRBV28|-
TGTGCCAGCAGTTTCCACGGCGCGGGCGAGCAGTTCTTC
CASSFHGAGEQFF
>many|TRBJ2-7|TRBV6-2/TRBV6-3|-
TGTGCCAGCAGGCCCCCGGGAGTGGGCTACGAGCAGTACTTC
CASRPPGVGYEQYF
>many|TRBJ2-3|TRBV20-1|-
TGCAGTGCTATAGTCGCAGATACGCAGTATTTT
CSAIVADTQYF
>few|TRBJ2-1|TRBV6-6|-
TGTGCCAGCAGTTCCTTAAATGAGCAGTTCTTC
CASSSLNEQFF
>many|TRBJ2-7|TRBV7-6|TRBD1
TGTGCCAGCAGCTTAGGGACAGGGGGTTTGGACGAGCAGTACTTC
CASSLGTGGLDEQYF
>-|TRBJ2-7|TRBV3-1|-
TGTGCCAGCAGCCAAGAACCGGCCAGTACATCCTACGAGCAGTACTTC
CASSQEPASTSYEQYF
>many|TRBJ2-3|TRBV3-1|-
TGTGCCAGCAGCCAAGATGACATGGCAAGCGGGAGCACAGATACGCAGTATTTT
CASSQDDMASGSTDTQYF
>-|TRBJ1-3|TRBV7-9|-
TGTGCCAGCAGCCCCGGGACATCCCCTGGAAACACCATATATTTT
CASSPGTSPGNTIYF
>-|TRBJ1-1|TRBV3-1|TRBD1
TGTGCCAGCAGCCAAGCCGGGACAGGGAACACTGAAGCTTTCTTT
CASSQAGTGNTEAFF
>many|TRBJ2-2|TRBV7-2|TRBD2
TGTGCCAGCAGCCCGACCAGCGGGAGCTGGGAGCTGTTTTTT
CASSPTSGSWELFF
>-|TRBJ1-3|TRBV6-5|-
TGTGCCAGCAGTTACTCGATGGGGTTGCGAAACACCATATATTTT
CASSYSMGLRNTIYF
>few|TRBJ2-6|TRBV20-1|TRBD1
TGCAGTGCTAGCAGGACAGGGCCCGGAGTTGGGGCCAACGTCCTGACTTTC
CSASRTGPGVGANVLTF